This passage covers 30 T cell receptor beta chains from one sample sequenced in a study of cytomegalovirus exposure and HLA in healthy donors. PCR was performed using 60 Vbeta and 13 Jbeta primers. Assay used: immunoSEQ multiplex PCR; TCRdb lists only in-frame clones, some missing. The data contain about 160,000 clones, approximately 80% of them singletons. Sequencing used PBMCs. These receptors all stem from a male donor in good health and CMV-seropositive.

CDR3 coding DNA: TGTGCCTGGAGGAACAGCCGCGGCGGGGAGACCCAGTACTTC. Residues: CAWRNSRGGETQYF. This chain uses TRBV30 with TRBJ2-5; the D gene is possibly TRBD2 (5 bases). The CDR3 totals 14 residues. The V end lost 3 bases, the J end lost 5 bases, and 16 bases lay between the germline ends. The germline gives CDR1 GTSNPN, CDR2 SVGIG (reference sequence).

The chain combines TRBV27 with TRBJ2-3; 7 bases align to TRBD1. The germline gives CDR1 MNHEY, CDR2 SMNVEV (reference sequence). V was pared by 2 bases and J by 2 bases, with 7 bases of the junction left unmatched. The CDR3 is 16 residues long. The CDR3 DNA is TGTGCCAGCAGTTTACGGACAGGCGGACCCACAGATACGCAGTATTTT. Its translation: CASSLRTGGPTDTQYF.

The J gene is TRBJ1-1, the V gene TRBV11-2; 9 bases map to TRBD1. The germline gives CDR1 SGHAT, CDR2 FQNNGV. The CDR3 totals 17 residues. V lost 7 bases and J lost 0; bases outside the gene matches: 12. CDR3 residues: CASKIGQGRHMNTEAFF. CDR3 nucleotides: TGTGCCAGCAAGATTGGACAGGGGCGCCACATGAACACTGAAGCTTTCTTT.

This chain joins TRBV25-1 and TRBJ1-2; 9 nucleotides match TRBD1. Per germline, CDR1 MGHDK and CDR2 SYGVNS. The ends lost 4 bases at V and 9 bases at J; junction bases unmatched: 9. The CDR3 has 14 amino acids. This chain's CDR3 is CASSGWGQGLSYTF. As DNA, the CDR3 is TGTGCCAGCAGTGGTTGGGGACAGGGACTTAGCTACACCTTC.

The chain joins TRBV15 to TRBJ1-1, with 8 bases aligning to TRBD1. Germline CDR1 is LNHNV and CDR2 is YYDKDF (reference sequence). V shed 1 base and J 1 base; nucleotides not matched to a gene: 5. The CDR3 length is 16 residues. This chain's CDR3 is CATSRAPGQANTEAFF. DNA for the CDR3: TGTGCCACCAGCAGAGCACCGGGACAGGCGAACACTGAAGCTTTCTTT.

The rearrangement links TRBV2 to TRBJ1-1, with unresolved D. V was cut by 7 bases and J by 5 bases, with 14 bases left in between. Germline CDR1 and CDR2: SNHLY and FYNNEI. The length of the CDR3 is 13 residues. CDR3 nucleotides: TGTGCCAGCATCTCGATGGCAGGTACTGAAGCTTTCTTT. Translation: CASISMAGTEAFF.

The chain combines TRBV6-5 with TRBJ1-2, with 8 bases that match TRBD1. Per germline, CDR1 MNHEY and CDR2 SVGAGI. The CDR3 consists of 14 residues. V trimming: 0 bases; J trimming: 7 bases; junction bases outside the gene matches: 4. The CDR3 nucleotides read TGTGCCAGCAGTTACTCGCCAGGGGGCCTTGGCTACACCTTC. This codes for CASSYSPGGLGYTF.

J is TRBJ2-7 and V is TRBV5-4; 12 positions agree with TRBD2. The ends lost 4 bases at V and 5 bases at J; junction bases unmatched: 13. Germline CDR1 SGHNT, CDR2 YYREEE (reference sequence). The CDR3 runs to 17 residues. The CDR3 region is CASSQLGRLAGVHEQYF. The CDR3 region has the DNA TGTGCCAGCAGCCAACTTGGGCGACTAGCGGGAGTTCACGAGCAGTACTTC.

The chain joins TRBV7-2 to TRBJ1-2, with D maybe TRBD1 (6 bases). CDR3 length: 16 residues. CDR1 is SGHTA, CDR2 FQGNSA, per germline. V dropped 0 bases and J dropped 4 bases, with 15 bases sitting between them. CDR3 in amino acids: CASSLAHQGIGYGYTF. The CDR3 DNA reads TGTGCCAGCAGCTTAGCGCATCAGGGGATTGGCTATGGCTACACCTTC.

The chain joins TRBV27 to TRBJ1-1, with 8 bases identical to TRBD1. The V gene's germline CDR1 is MNHEY and CDR2 SMNVEV (reference sequence). The CDR3 has 15 amino acids. V lost 3 bases and J lost 5; bases outside the gene matches: 8. The CDR3 sequence: CASSLTQGAGTEAFF. The CDR3 DNA sequence: TGTGCCAGCAGTTTGACTCAGGGGGCTGGAACTGAAGCTTTCTTT.

This chain uses TRBV19 with TRBJ2-7, with D uncertain. The V and J ends lost 3 bases and 6 bases respectively, with 18 bases between them. The CDR3 is 15 residues long. Germline V CDR1 and CDR2: LNHDA, SQIVND (reference sequence). This CDR3 reads CASSMRGQTNPEQYF. In DNA form, the CDR3 reads TGTGCCAGTAGTATGAGAGGTCAGACCAACCCCGAGCAGTACTTC.

The rearrangement joins TRBV9 to TRBJ2-2, with TRBD1 matching over 9 bases. V was clipped by 4 bases and J by 4 bases; unmatched bases: 8. This CDR3 comprises 16 residues. Germline-derived CDR1 and CDR2 are SGDLS and YYNGEE. The CDR3 DNA sequence: TGTGCCAGCAGCCCCGGGACAGGGCGAATCACCGGGGAGCTGTTTTTT. The encoded protein is CASSPGTGRITGELFF.

The V and J genes are TRBV4-1 and TRBJ1-1, with 8 bases fitting TRBD1. The J segment lost 1 base and the V segment lost 4 bases, leaving 2 bases of the junction unmatched. Germline CDR1 and CDR2: MGHRA and YSYEKL. The CDR3 contains 14 residues. The CDR3, as DNA: TGCGCCAGCAGCCGGACAGGGACGAACACTGAAGCTTTCTTT. It encodes CASSRTGTNTEAFF.

The chain carries TRBV19 and TRBJ2-1; TRBD2 aligns across 16 bases. V lost 6 bases and J lost 1; bases outside the gene matches: 3. The CDR3 is 17 residues long. Per germline, CDR1 LNHDA and CDR2 SQIVND (reference sequence). The CDR3 nucleotides read TGTGCCAGTAGGGGACTAGCGGGAGGGCTGTCCTACAATGAGCAGTTCTTC. Encoded protein: CASRGLAGGLSYNEQFF. Filled out from reference TRBV19 and TRBJ2-1, the complete variable domain reads DGGITQSPKYLFRKEGQNVTLSCEQNLNHDAMYWYRQDPGQGLRLIYYSQIVNDFQKGDIAEGYSVSREKKESFPLTVTSAQKNPTAFYLCASRGLAGGLSYNEQFFGPGTRLTVL.

This clone was seen a single time. The rearrangement links TRBV4-1 to TRBJ1-4; D is ambiguous. Trimming stripped 4 bases from V and 6 bases from J, with 18 bases between. The CDR3 runs to 16 residues. Looked up from germline, CDR1 is MGHRA and CDR2 is YSYEKL. The CDR3, as DNA: TGCGCCAGCAGCCGACTTTGGGAGAGGGAACATGAAAAACTGTTTTTT. Its translation: CASSRLWEREHEKLFF.

This chain uses TRBV18 with TRBJ2-6; 8 nucleotides align to TRBD1. The CDR3 length is 17 residues. The germline V gene has CDR1 KGHSH and CDR2 LQKENI. V lost 3 bases, J lost 1 base, and 5 bases stayed unmatched. The CDR3 coding sequence is TGTGCCAGCTCACCCCCGACAGGGGTGTCTGGGGCCAACGTCCTGACTTTC. This encodes CASSPPTGVSGANVLTF.

The V gene is TRBV19, the J gene TRBJ1-5; 8 positions match TRBD1. This CDR3 region has 15 residues. J gave up 5 bases and V 5 bases, and 8 bases lay outside the gene matches. The germline CDR1 and CDR2 sequences are LNHDA and SQIVND (reference sequence). The CDR3 loop is CASSSRTGIDQPQHF. The CDR3 coding sequence is TGTGCCAGTAGTTCCCGGACAGGGATCGATCAGCCCCAGCATTTT. The full variable domain, completed using reference TRBV19 and TRBJ1-5, is DGGITQSPKYLFRKEGQNVTLSCEQNLNHDAMYWYRQDPGQGLRLIYYSQIVNDFQKGDIAEGYSVSREKKESFPLTVTSAQKNPTAFYLCASSSRTGIDQPQHFGDGTRLSIL.

The chain recombines TRBV5-4 with TRBJ2-1; D call uncertain. V was trimmed by 4 bases and J by 10 bases, leaving 15 bases between them. CDR3 length: 13 residues. Germline CDR1 is SGHNT and CDR2 is YYREEE (reference sequence). This CDR3 is CASSASASKEQFF. The CDR3 nucleotides read TGTGCCAGCAGCGCGAGCGCTTCTAAGGAGCAGTTCTTC.

The chain combines TRBV2 with TRBJ2-1; possible D gene TRBD1, 6 bases. The germline CDR1 and CDR2 sequences are SNHLY and FYNNEI. This CDR3 contains 15 residues. V was shortened by 6 bases and J by 3 bases, with 15 bases between the two germline ends. The CDR3 protein is CASREITGSYNEQFF. DNA of the CDR3: TGTGCCAGCAGGGAGATTACAGGGAGCTACAATGAGCAGTTCTTC. The whole variable domain, remainder taken from reference TRBV2 and TRBJ2-1, is EPEVTQTPSHQVTQMGQEVILRCVPISNHLYFYWYRQILGQKVEFLVSFYNNEISEKSEIFDDQFSVERPDGSNFTLKIRSTKLEDSAMYFCASREITGSYNEQFFGPGTRLTVL.

A single count supports this clone. This chain connects TRBV5-4 to TRBJ1-5, with a tentative D call TRBD1 (6 bases). This CDR3 comprises 13 residues. Trimming pared 3 bases from V and 11 bases from J, leaving 15 bases between. CDR1 is SGHNT and CDR2 is YYREEE in the germline V gene (reference sequence). The CDR3 sequence: CASSSGVQKAQHF. CDR3 nucleotides: TGTGCCAGCAGCTCAGGGGTCCAGAAGGCCCAGCATTTT.

The chain recombines TRBV19 with TRBJ2-7; TRBD1 agrees at 9 bases. After removal of 9 bases from V and 6 bases from J, the junction contained 12 bases not matched to a gene. Germline V CDR1 and CDR2: LNHDA, SQIVND (reference sequence). This CDR3 has 14 amino acids. In nucleotides, the CDR3 is TGTGCCAGCCCCCCGGGGACAGGGTCACTCGAGCAGTACTTC. It specifies CASPPGTGSLEQYF.

The gene calls are TRBV19 and TRBJ1-1; 8 nucleotides line up with TRBD1. The V gene end was trimmed by 2 bases and the J gene end by 0 bases; junction bases not matched to a gene: 2. Germline values: CDR1 LNHDA, CDR2 SQIVND (reference sequence). This CDR3 has 15 amino acids. The CDR3 DNA sequence: TGTGCCAGTAGTATACAGGGGGCCGTGAACACTGAAGCTTTCTTT. As protein: CASSIQGAVNTEAFF. Supplemented by reference TRBV19 and TRBJ1-1, the full variable domain reads DGGITQSPKYLFRKEGQNVTLSCEQNLNHDAMYWYRQDPGQGLRLIYYSQIVNDFQKGDIAEGYSVSREKKESFPLTVTSAQKNPTAFYLCASSIQGAVNTEAFFGQGTRLTVV.

The chain couples TRBV5-4 to TRBJ2-5, with 7 bases aligning to TRBD1. CDR3 length: 15 amino acids. V was pared by 4 bases and J by 0 bases, with 6 bases of the junction left unmatched. Germline values: CDR1 SGHNT, CDR2 YYREEE (reference sequence). The CDR3 DNA reads TGTGCCAGCAGCCCCAGGGGGATGGACCAAGAGACCCAGTACTTC. It is translated as CASSPRGMDQETQYF.

The chain links TRBV9 to TRBJ2-7; a weak D match, TRBD1 (6 bases). V was cut by 0 bases and J by 0 bases, with 13 bases left in between. In germline, CDR1 is SGDLS, CDR2 YYNGEE. The CDR3 extends over 16 amino acids. The CDR3 region is CASSVGSPGASYEQYF. As DNA, the CDR3 is TGTGCCAGCAGCGTAGGTAGCCCAGGGGCCTCCTACGAGCAGTACTTC.

V is TRBV28 and J is TRBJ1-1; D is unclear. Per germline, CDR1 MDHEN and CDR2 SYDVKM. V lost 7 bases and J 6 bases, leaving 12 bases between the germline ends. This CDR3 has 12 amino acids. The CDR3 nucleotides read TGTGCCAGCAAAACTGAGAGGCCTGAAGCTTTCTTT. Protein: CASKTERPEAFF.

V gene TRBV28 combines with J gene TRBJ1-2, with D unresolved. Germline CDR1 is MDHEN and CDR2 is SYDVKM. The CDR3 length is 14 residues. The ends were cut back, 5 bases at V and 4 bases at J, with 14 bases in the middle. The CDR3 region is CASSQPGGSYGYTF. The CDR3 DNA reads as TGTGCCAGCAGTCAGCCGGGAGGAAGCTATGGCTACACCTTC.

This clone was picked up one time. The chain recombines TRBV10-1 with TRBJ2-5; 11 bases line up with TRBD2. Trimming cost V 1 base and J 4 bases; bases outside gene matches: 5. CDR1 is WNHNN, CDR2 SYGVQD, per germline (reference sequence). CDR3 size: 16 residues. The CDR3 nucleotides read TGCGCCAGCAGTGAGTTTGGGACTAGCGGCCGAGAGACCCAGTACTTC. It encodes CASSEFGTSGRETQYF.

The J gene is TRBJ2-7, the V gene TRBV10-3; no firm D call. This CDR3 comprises 13 residues. The germline V and J ends were trimmed by 7 bases and 1 base, with 11 bases remaining between them. The germline CDR1 and CDR2 sequences are ENHRY and SYGVKD. DNA of the CDR3: TGTGCCATCAACCCCTCCGGGTCCTACGAGCAGTACTTC. Amino acid sequence: CAINPSGSYEQYF.

The chain links TRBV10-1 to TRBJ1-4, with D possibly being TRBD1 (5 bases). The germline V gene has CDR1 WNHNN and CDR2 SYGVQD (reference sequence). This CDR3 is 13 amino acids long. The V gene lost 3 bases and the J gene lost 6 bases, with 8 bases spanning the gap. The CDR3 spells CASSDRVDEKLFF. The CDR3 DNA is TGCGCCAGCAGTGACAGGGTGGATGAAAAACTGTTTTTT.

The rearrangement joins TRBV23-1 to TRBJ2-5; 10 bases are a match to TRBD1. TRBV23-1 is identified as an open reading frame with a role that is uncertain. With 2 bases clipped from V and 2 bases from J, the junction kept 5 bases outside the gene matches. CDR3 length: 16 amino acids. The chain's CDR3 is CASSQRQGAGQETQYF. As DNA, the CDR3 is TGCGCCAGCAGTCAACGACAGGGGGCAGGGCAAGAGACCCAGTACTTC.